A selection of T cell receptor beta chains follows, all from one sample in a study of OX40 agonist ivuxolimab in advanced cancers. TCRdb's copy holds only in-frame clones and misses some; the assay was immunoSEQ multiplex PCR. The sample carries tens of thousands of clones, about nine tenths recorded once. Sequenced material: CD4+ or CD8+ T cells sorted from blood, taken in a trial of the OX40 agonist ivuxolimab. The receptors stem from an adult with an advanced solid tumor such as melanoma, head and neck, liver or kidney cancer. Both conserved end residues are part of each CDR3. D genes are given only for firm matches. The listing skips clone size in some rows; elsewhere it reads once, few, many or a size class.

D gene: NA; V gene: TRBV6-5; J gene: TRBJ1-2; clone size: NA; CDR3 DNA: TGTGCCAGCAGTTCCCCCGGGGGGGGAAAGGGCTATGGCTACACCTTC; CDR3 protein: CASSSPGGGKGYGYTF
D gene: TRBD2; V gene: TRBV5-1; J gene: TRBJ2-5; clone size: NA; CDR3 DNA: TGCGCCAGCAGCACGACCGGGACTAGCGTCGAGACCCAGTACTTC; CDR3 protein: CASSTTGTSVETQYF
D gene: TRBD1; V gene: TRBV5-5; J gene: TRBJ2-5; clone size: NA; CDR3 DNA: TGTGCCAGCAGCTTGTTAGGGACAGGGGTGGGAGAGACCCAGTACTTC; CDR3 protein: CASSLLGTGVGETQYF
D gene: TRBD1; V gene: TRBV6-5; J gene: TRBJ2-2; clone size: NA; CDR3 DNA: TGTGCCAGCAGAGGGACAGGGGACGGCACCGGGGAGCTGTTTTTT; CDR3 protein: CASRGTGDGTGELFF
D gene: TRBD1; V gene: TRBV6-1; J gene: TRBJ1-2; clone size: NA; CDR3 DNA: TGTGCCAGCAGTAAGGGACAGACTCATAACTATGGCTACACCTTC; CDR3 protein: CASSKGQTHNYGYTF
D gene: TRBD1; V gene: TRBV30; J gene: TRBJ1-4; clone size: NA; CDR3 DNA: TGTGCCTGGAGTGTTCGGACAGGAGTTAATGAAAAACTGTTTTTT; CDR3 protein: CAWSVRTGVNEKLFF
D gene: NA; V gene: TRBV15; J gene: TRBJ1-5; clone size: NA; CDR3 DNA: TGTGCCACCAGCAGAGTTTTCGGGTTTAATCAGCCCCAGCATTTT; CDR3 protein: CATSRVFGFNQPQHF
D gene: TRBD1; V gene: TRBV13; J gene: TRBJ1-1; clone size: NA; CDR3 DNA: TGTGCCAGCAGTGCTACAGGGGCCCGAGGGACTGAAGCTTTCTTT; CDR3 protein: CASSATGARGTEAFF
D gene: NA; V gene: TRBV2; J gene: TRBJ2-1; clone size: NA; CDR3 DNA: TGTGCCAGCAGTGCCCTGGGGAATAGGGTCGGTGAGCAGTTCTTC; CDR3 protein: CASSALGNRVGEQFF
D gene: NA; V gene: TRBV11-2; J gene: TRBJ2-1; clone size: few; CDR3 DNA: TGTGCCAGCAGCCCTACAGCGGTGGGGGGGCGTGAGCAGTTCTTC; CDR3 protein: CASSPTAVGGREQFF
D gene: TRBD2; V gene: TRBV4-1; J gene: TRBJ2-7; clone size: NA; CDR3 DNA: TGCGCCAGCAGCCTCACTAGCGGGGGCTCCTACGAGCAGTACTTC; CDR3 protein: CASSLTSGGSYEQYF
D gene: NA; V gene: TRBV11-2; J gene: TRBJ1-1; clone size: once; CDR3 DNA: TGTGCCAGCAGCTTAGAACCGGGGGTGAGGGCTGAAGCTTTCTTT; CDR3 protein: CASSLEPGVRAEAFF
D gene: NA; V gene: TRBV7-8; J gene: TRBJ2-4; clone size: NA; CDR3 DNA: TGTGCCAGCAGCTTTCCGGGATCACTAGCCAAAAACATTCAGTACTTC; CDR3 protein: CASSFPGSLAKNIQYF
D gene: NA; V gene: TRBV30; J gene: TRBJ1-6; clone size: NA; CDR3 DNA: TGTGCCTGGAGCCAGGGCCGTGCCTATAATTCACCCCTCCACTTT; CDR3 protein: CAWSQGRAYNSPLHF
D gene: NA; V gene: TRBV6-5; J gene: TRBJ2-7; clone size: NA; CDR3 DNA: TGTGCCAGCAGTTACTCAGGGGAGTTCTACGAGCAGTACTTC; CDR3 protein: CASSYSGEFYEQYF
D gene: NA; V gene: TRBV2; J gene: TRBJ2-1; clone size: NA; CDR3 DNA: TGTGCCAGCAGTGACCTCTCTCTAGTTATTAAGTTCTTC; CDR3 protein: CASSDLSLVIKFF
D gene: NA; V gene: TRBV19; J gene: TRBJ2-7; clone size: NA; CDR3 DNA: TGTGCCAGTAGTACCCCTCCCCTCAGGGGGGGGTCCTACGAGCAGTACTTC; CDR3 protein: CASSTPPLRGGSYEQYF
D gene: NA; V gene: TRBV18; J gene: TRBJ2-1; clone size: NA; CDR3 DNA: TGTGCCAGCTCACCAGATCTAGGAAGGTACAATGAGCAGTTCTTC; CDR3 protein: CASSPDLGRYNEQFF
D gene: NA; V gene: TRBV19; J gene: TRBJ2-1; clone size: NA; CDR3 DNA: TGTGCCAGTAGTATAGTAGGGACACGGAAGCAGTTCTTC; CDR3 protein: CASSIVGTRKQFF
D gene: NA; V gene: TRBV6-5; J gene: TRBJ2-3; clone size: NA; CDR3 DNA: TGTGCCAGCAGTTACGGTTTAAGCGCAACAGATACGCAGTATTTT; CDR3 protein: CASSYGLSATDTQYF